A selection of T cell receptor beta chains follows, all from one sample in a study of T-cell memory formation after mild COVID-19. TCRdb reanalysed the 5' RACE reads using MiXCR and keeps one entry per CDR3 protein. The profile shows about 180,000 distinct CDR3 sequences, under 20% of them singletons. The sequenced sample was PBMCs or a T cell subset sorted from them (not recorded which). These receptors originate from a man younger than 30 who had mild COVID-19 (a few samples of this study predate the infection). Cell type and time point are not known. Both conserved end residues are part of each CDR3. Fields, in order: clone size, V gene, J gene, D gene, CDR3 protein, CDR3 DNA. D genes are given only for firm matches. A row's size may be missing; if present it is once, few, many or a size class.

once	TRBV5-1	TRBJ2-3	NA	CASATDPGNTDTQYF	TGCGCCAGCGCTACGGACCCGGGAAACACAGATACGCAGTATTTT
few	TRBV6-5	TRBJ1-1	NA	CASSPPGSSEAFF	TGTGCCAGCAGCCCCCCAGGGTCGTCTGAAGCTTTCTTT
few	TRBV6-2/TRBV6-3	TRBJ1-1	TRBD1	CASRRAGTANTEAFF	TGTGCCAGCAGGAGAGCCGGGACAGCAAACACTGAAGCTTTCTTT
NA	TRBV7-2	TRBJ2-5	NA	CASKRGTGLQETQYF	TGTGCCTCCAAGCGGGGGACAGGGTTGCAAGAGACCCAGTACTTC
many	TRBV12-3/TRBV12-4	TRBJ2-5	TRBD2	CASSSGLAGLETQYF	TGTGCCAGCAGTTCGGGACTAGCGGGGTTGGAGACCCAGTACTTC
few	TRBV5-1	TRBJ2-1	TRBD1	CASSLRTGSYNEQFF	TGCGCCAGCAGCTTGAGGACAGGCTCGTACAATGAGCAGTTCTTC
once	TRBV5-1	TRBJ2-2	NA	CASRDQNTGELFF	TGCGCCAGCCGGGACCAAAACACCGGGGAGCTGTTTTTT
many	TRBV28	TRBJ2-1	NA	CASSLRDEQFF	TGTGCCAGCAGTTTGCGGGATGAGCAGTTCTTC
few	TRBV7-3	TRBJ2-3	NA	CASSLRLATDTQYF	TGTGCCAGCAGCTTAAGGCTAGCGACAGATACGCAGTATTTT
many	TRBV15	TRBJ2-2	TRBD2	CATSNQLAGTGELFF	TGTGCCACCAGCAACCAACTAGCGGGGACCGGGGAGCTGTTTTTT
NA	TRBV6-2/TRBV6-3	TRBJ2-5	NA	CASKRFSGQGETQYF	TGTGCCAGCAAACGCTTCTCCGGCCAAGGGGAGACCCAGTACTTC
NA	TRBV20-1	TRBJ2-2	TRBD2	CSARDIMAGGLTGELFF	TGCAGTGCTAGAGATATTATGGCGGGGGGGCTCACCGGGGAGCTGTTTTTT
NA	TRBV5-1	TRBJ1-1	NA	CASRASGLSEAFF	TGCGCCAGCAGGGCATCGGGGCTAAGTGAAGCTTTCTTT
few	TRBV11-2	TRBJ2-3	NA	CASSFRLDSTDTQYF	TGTGCCAGCAGCTTTCGGCTAGACAGCACAGATACGCAGTATTTT
many	TRBV12-3/TRBV12-4	TRBJ2-5	NA	CASSSNSVETQYF	TGTGCCAGCAGTTCAAATAGCGTGGAGACCCAGTACTTC
few	TRBV28	TRBJ1-3	TRBD1	CASSRDRAISGNTIYF	TGTGCCAGCAGCCGCGACAGGGCCATCTCTGGAAACACCATATATTTT
many	TRBV11-2	TRBJ2-3	TRBD2	CASSFAGTRGDTQYF	TGTGCCAGCAGCTTCGCCGGGACTAGAGGTGATACGCAGTATTTT
NA	TRBV18	TRBJ1-1	TRBD1	CASSPRMDRGYMNTEAFF	TGTGCCAGCTCACCACGGATGGACAGGGGGTACATGAACACTGAAGCTTTCTTT
NA	TRBV4-2	TRBJ2-3	NA	CASSLRDSVEGADTQYF	TGTGCCAGCAGCCTCCGGGACTCCGTAGAGGGTGCAGATACGCAGTATTTT
NA	TRBV6-6	TRBJ1-1	NA	CASSYGRAGTEAFF	TGTGCCAGCAGTTACGGGAGGGCTGGGACTGAAGCTTTCTTT
NA	TRBV5-1	TRBJ1-2	TRBD1	CASSLLPGQGVGGYTF	TGCGCCAGCAGCTTGTTGCCGGGACAGGGGGTCGGTGGCTACACCTTC
NA	TRBV9	TRBJ1-4	TRBD1	CASSETTGWREKLFF	TGTGCCAGCAGCGAGACGACAGGGTGGCGTGAAAAACTGTTTTTT
NA	TRBV7-2	TRBJ1-5	TRBD1	CASSLDRGPSQPQHF	TGTGCCAGCAGTCTCGACAGGGGGCCGAGTCAGCCCCAGCATTTT
NA	TRBV5-1	TRBJ2-3	NA	CASSPEAGLTDRLDTQYF	TGCGCCAGCAGCCCCGAAGCGGGCCTCACCGACCGTCTGGATACGCAGTATTTT
few	TRBV11-1	TRBJ1-2	NA	CASSSGVRSYGYTF	TGTGCCAGCAGCTCAGGAGTTCGTAGCTATGGCTACACCTTC
few	TRBV7-9	TRBJ2-2	NA	CASSRDRLNTGELFF	TGTGCCAGCAGCCGAGACAGGCTCAACACCGGGGAGCTGTTTTTT
NA	TRBV20-1	TRBJ1-2	TRBD1	CSARRTGDNYGYTF	TGCAGTGCTAGACGGACAGGGGACAACTATGGCTACACCTTC
few	TRBV7-9	TRBJ2-7	NA	CASSLGRFSYEQYF	TGTGCCAGCAGCTTAGGGCGGTTCTCCTACGAGCAGTACTTC
NA	TRBV6-4	TRBJ2-3	NA	CASSELGRRRDTQYF	TGTGCCAGCAGTGAGCTGGGTCGGCGTAGAGATACGCAGTATTTT
NA	TRBV2	TRBJ2-5	NA	CAGSTQETQYF	TGTGCCGGGTCTACCCAAGAGACCCAGTACTTC
NA	TRBV6-5	TRBJ1-4	NA	CASRRPGGLNEKLFF	TGTGCCAGCAGACGTCCGGGGGGGCTGAATGAAAAACTGTTTTTT
many	TRBV7-9	TRBJ1-1	NA	CASSLMTGNTEAFF	TGTGCCAGCAGCTTAATGACAGGGAACACTGAAGCTTTCTTT
few	TRBV6-5	TRBJ2-7	TRBD1	CASSYQAGQGTPYEQYF	TGTGCCAGCAGCTACCAGGCGGGACAGGGGACCCCCTACGAGCAGTACTTC
NA	TRBV5-6	TRBJ2-3	NA	CASSRSGAQDTQYF	TGTGCCAGCAGCCGCTCGGGGGCACAAGATACGCAGTATTTT
NA	TRBV12-3/TRBV12-4	TRBJ1-1	TRBD1	CASSVQGARTEAFF	TGTGCCAGCAGCGTACAGGGGGCGCGCACTGAAGCTTTCTTT